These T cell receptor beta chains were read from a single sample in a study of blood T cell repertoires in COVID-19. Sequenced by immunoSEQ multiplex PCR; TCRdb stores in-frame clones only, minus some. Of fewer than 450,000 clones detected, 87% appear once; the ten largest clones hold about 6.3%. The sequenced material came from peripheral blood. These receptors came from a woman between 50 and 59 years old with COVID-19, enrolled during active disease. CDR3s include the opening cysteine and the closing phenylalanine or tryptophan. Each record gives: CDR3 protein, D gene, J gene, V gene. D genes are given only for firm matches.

CDR3 protein: CASRELVGTGFNEQYF; D gene: TRBD1; J gene: TRBJ2-7; V gene: TRBV7-9
CDR3 protein: CAISESGVGELFF; D gene: -; J gene: TRBJ2-2; V gene: TRBV10-3
CDR3 protein: CASSFRQGRNSPLHF; D gene: TRBD1; J gene: TRBJ1-6; V gene: TRBV7-2
CDR3 protein: CASSPSIDTEAFF; D gene: -; J gene: TRBJ1-1; V gene: TRBV18
CDR3 protein: CASSYSITGGRAEAFF; D gene: TRBD1; J gene: TRBJ1-1; V gene: TRBV6-5
CDR3 protein: CASREAGEGRETQYF; D gene: TRBD2; J gene: TRBJ2-5; V gene: TRBV5-1
CDR3 protein: CASSEGHDSYNEQFF; D gene: -; J gene: TRBJ2-1; V gene: TRBV9
CDR3 protein: CASSLLVGGVKTQYF; D gene: -; J gene: TRBJ2-5; V gene: TRBV27
CDR3 protein: CDNLGTSGYEQYF; D gene: TRBD2; J gene: TRBJ2-7; V gene: TRBV3-1/TRBV3-2
CDR3 protein: CASSYSIAGGTYEQYF; D gene: TRBD1; J gene: TRBJ2-7; V gene: TRBV6-5
CDR3 protein: CASSRFGQGPYTGELFF; D gene: TRBD1; J gene: TRBJ2-2; V gene: TRBV6-6
CDR3 protein: CASSTGTYEQYF; D gene: -; J gene: TRBJ2-7; V gene: TRBV9
CDR3 protein: CASSLREGTEAFF; D gene: -; J gene: TRBJ1-1; V gene: TRBV27
CDR3 protein: CASRATGAHYGYTF; D gene: TRBD1; J gene: TRBJ1-2; V gene: TRBV27
CDR3 protein: CASSLAASGRDTQYF; D gene: TRBD2; J gene: TRBJ2-3; V gene: TRBV7-3
CDR3 protein: CASSSRGAMFTEAFF; D gene: TRBD1; J gene: TRBJ1-1; V gene: TRBV5-4
CDR3 protein: CASSQLERAQYF; D gene: -; J gene: TRBJ2-3; V gene: TRBV3-1/TRBV3-2
CDR3 protein: CASSFPGSGSDNEQFF; D gene: TRBD2; J gene: TRBJ2-1; V gene: TRBV7-9
CDR3 protein: CASSQEEVEQGWSEQYF; D gene: -; J gene: TRBJ2-7; V gene: TRBV14
CDR3 protein: CASSEITVAEQYF; D gene: -; J gene: TRBJ2-7; V gene: TRBV10-2
CDR3 protein: CAWGPNRELFF; D gene: -; J gene: TRBJ2-2; V gene: TRBV30
CDR3 protein: CAWSQQGRFGYTF; D gene: TRBD1; J gene: TRBJ1-2; V gene: TRBV30
CDR3 protein: CASSLDSSSYNEQFF; D gene: -; J gene: TRBJ2-1; V gene: TRBV7-2
CDR3 protein: CASISRSTEAFF; D gene: -; J gene: TRBJ1-1; V gene: TRBV19
CDR3 protein: CASSQGGGTGGYEQYF; D gene: TRBD1; J gene: TRBJ2-7; V gene: TRBV4-2
CDR3 protein: CSVGRTGRTGELFF; D gene: TRBD1; J gene: TRBJ2-2; V gene: TRBV29-1
CDR3 protein: CASSFGRSERSYTF; D gene: -; J gene: TRBJ1-2; V gene: TRBV5-1
CDR3 protein: CASSRLENTEAFF; D gene: -; J gene: TRBJ1-1; V gene: TRBV18
CDR3 protein: CASSIWSRNTEAFF; D gene: -; J gene: TRBJ1-1; V gene: TRBV19
CDR3 protein: CASSWGTATNYGYTF; D gene: TRBD1; J gene: TRBJ1-2; V gene: TRBV5-1
CDR3 protein: CASSPEQGEHSPLHF; D gene: TRBD1; J gene: TRBJ1-6; V gene: TRBV19
CDR3 protein: CASSPRTGIYGYTF; D gene: TRBD1; J gene: TRBJ1-2; V gene: TRBV7-9
CDR3 protein: CASSRDRGFGYTF; D gene: TRBD1; J gene: TRBJ1-2; V gene: TRBV4-1
CDR3 protein: CAWSDLGGATDTQYF; D gene: -; J gene: TRBJ2-3; V gene: TRBV30
CDR3 protein: CASSQDFRYTDTQYF; D gene: -; J gene: TRBJ2-3; V gene: TRBV4-3
CDR3 protein: CASSLNPGPTGWEKLFF; D gene: -; J gene: TRBJ1-4; V gene: TRBV4-1
CDR3 protein: CAWSPGDYGYTF; D gene: -; J gene: TRBJ1-2; V gene: TRBV30
CDR3 protein: CASSPLAGGEYEQYF; D gene: TRBD2; J gene: TRBJ2-7; V gene: TRBV6-6
CDR3 protein: CATSSGQGLNEQYF; D gene: TRBD1; J gene: TRBJ2-7; V gene: TRBV15
CDR3 protein: CASKKDRGNSPLHF; D gene: TRBD1; J gene: TRBJ1-6; V gene: TRBV6-5
CDR3 protein: CASSLGSFGEQFF; D gene: -; J gene: TRBJ2-1; V gene: TRBV5-4
CDR3 protein: CASSGEQGPTDTQYF; D gene: TRBD1; J gene: TRBJ2-3; V gene: TRBV2
CDR3 protein: CASTWQGPWGTEAFF; D gene: -; J gene: TRBJ1-1; V gene: TRBV6-5
CDR3 protein: CASSIAGGPTHEQFF; D gene: TRBD2; J gene: TRBJ2-1; V gene: TRBV19
CDR3 protein: CASSLRLAGDEQYF; D gene: TRBD2; J gene: TRBJ2-7; V gene: TRBV7-2
CDR3 protein: CASSSLTSGRLHEQFF; D gene: TRBD2; J gene: TRBJ2-1; V gene: TRBV5-4
CDR3 protein: CASSPGTGNNEQFF; D gene: TRBD1; J gene: TRBJ2-1; V gene: TRBV7-3
CDR3 protein: CASSLVLLAGVGSNEQFF; D gene: TRBD2; J gene: TRBJ2-1; V gene: TRBV11-2
CDR3 protein: CASSRLLGQNPYYEQYF; D gene: -; J gene: TRBJ2-7; V gene: TRBV7-9
CDR3 protein: CASRGTGVREKLFF; D gene: TRBD1; J gene: TRBJ1-4; V gene: TRBV6-5
CDR3 protein: CSVSSGQETQYF; D gene: TRBD2; J gene: TRBJ2-5; V gene: TRBV29-1
CDR3 protein: CASSQDQSWAQPQHF; D gene: -; J gene: TRBJ1-5; V gene: TRBV4-3
CDR3 protein: CASTSGGGRNTIYF; D gene: -; J gene: TRBJ1-3; V gene: TRBV25-1
CDR3 protein: CASDMEGRSEQFF; D gene: -; J gene: TRBJ2-1; V gene: TRBV11-3
CDR3 protein: CACVSGGGTEAFF; D gene: -; J gene: TRBJ1-1; V gene: TRBV30